This T cell receptor (beta chain) was documented in a study of T cells expressing NK-cell markers. Study context: CD3+CD56+NKG2C+, CD3+CD56+NKG2C- and CD3+CD56-NKG2C+ T cells, once sorted, supplied the TCR beta repertoires.

With regard to this clonotype: Its antigen is unknown.

Study-level findings and limits: Among a handful of donors, these clonotypes also ranked first in the CD3+CD56-NKG2C+ fraction.

CDR3 length: 13 amino acids. Germline CDR1 and CDR2: SGHVS and FNYEAQ. From its re-call of the 5' RACE reads, TCRdb lists each CDR3 protein once, without DNA. The table for this sample gives around 260,000 distinct CDR3 sequences. The sequence was collected from a woman aged 18-70 years in good health. The sample was blood T cells: a sorted CD56 or NKG2C T cell subset, CD4+ or CD8+ T cells, or bulk PBMC T cells (not recorded which). The chain joins TRBV7-6 to TRBJ2-3; TCRdb returns TRBD1, unconfirmable since there is no DNA. Here the CDR3 reads CASSHSVRDTQYF.